Each of the 21 T cell receptor beta chains below was sequenced from the same sample in a study of blood T cells in healthy people across ages. A J-beta primer mix and a sample-barcoded 5' primer were used in a second PCR of roughly 6 to 11 cycles. MiXCR, applied by TCRdb to the 5' RACE reads, yields one record per CDR3 protein. The data show about 1.4 million distinct CDR3 sequences, with almost 60% seen just once and 6.5% to 8.5% held by the top ten. Sample: blood. The receptors stem from a man younger than 35 in good health.

In this sample, this clonotype turned up a few times. The chain carries TRBV7-6 and TRBJ2-3, with D tentatively TRBD2 (5 bases). The V gene lost 1 base and the J gene lost 6 bases, with 11 bases spanning the gap. CDR1 is SGHVS, CDR2 FNYEAQ, per germline. The CDR3 runs to 14 residues. CDR3 nucleotides: TGTGCCAGCAGCTTAGGGAGGAGATCGGATACGCAGTATTTT. Its protein product is CASSLGRRSDTQYF.

The chain recombines TRBV10-3 with TRBJ2-7; D possibly matches TRBD1 or TRBD2 (5 bases each). Germline V CDR1 and CDR2: ENHRY, SYGVKD. The CDR3 length is 12 residues. Deletions cut 10 bases from V and 2 bases from J, with 12 bases between. Here the CDR3 DNA reads TGTGCCACGGCCTTGGGGGCCTACGAGCAGTACTTC. Residues: CATALGAYEQYF.

This clonotype occurred a few times. The rearrangement joins TRBV12-3 or TRBV12-4 to TRBJ2-4; D gene unclear. TRBJ2-7 matches the DNA end more closely, so the J call is doubtful. The CDR3 totals 14 residues. DNA for the CDR3: TGTGCCAGCAGTTTTACACCAACGGGTTACGAGCAGTACTTC. Its protein is CASSFTPTGYEQYF.

The V call is TRBV12-3 or TRBV12-4, the J call TRBJ1-4; 8 bases fit TRBD1. J gave up 3 bases and V 4 bases, and 10 bases lay outside the gene matches. The CDR3 totals 17 residues. CDR3 residues: CASSYTGGMEANEKLFF. In DNA form, the CDR3 reads TGTGCCAGCAGTTATACAGGGGGAATGGAGGCTAATGAAAAACTGTTTTTT.

This clonotype showed up just a few times. This chain joins TRBV29-1 and TRBJ1-1; a weak D match, TRBD1 (5 bases). Per the germline V gene, CDR1 is SQVTM and CDR2 is ANQGSEA. V lost 5 bases to trimming and J lost 3 bases, with 16 bases between them. The CDR3 is 14 amino acids. The CDR3 nucleotides are TGCAGCGTTTCCCCCCGGGGGGGTCACACTGAAGCTTTCTTT. This translates into CSVSPRGGHTEAFF.

This chain links TRBV4-1 with TRBJ2-7, with D possibly being TRBD1 (6 bases). Deletions cut 2 bases from V and 4 bases from J, with 15 bases between. The CDR3 length is 15 residues. Germline V lookup: CDR1 MGHRA, CDR2 YSYEKL. The CDR3 nucleotides are TGCGCCAGCAGCCAACCCCGTTCAGGGGCGTACGAGCAGTACTTC. Translation gives CASSQPRSGAYEQYF.

The V gene is TRBV20-1, the J gene TRBJ2-4, with D perhaps matching TRBD2 (5 bases). With the DNA end fitting TRBJ2-5 better, the J assignment may be wrong. Germline V gives CDR1 DFQATT, CDR2 SNEGSKA (reference sequence). This CDR3 contains 15 residues. For the CDR3, the DNA is TGCAGTGCCGACGGCGTGGAGGCGGATCAAGAGACCCAGTACTTC. As protein: CSADGVEADQETQYF.

This clonotype was counted only a few times. This rearrangement joins TRBV9 to TRBJ2-1; 8 nucleotides align to TRBD2. Losses at the gene ends were 3 bases for V and 8 bases for J; bases not matched to a gene: 4. The CDR3 length is 13 residues. Germline CDR1 SGDLS, CDR2 YYNGEE. Written as DNA, the CDR3 is TGTGCCAGCAGCGGGACTAGCAATTATGAGCAGTTCTTC. Encoded protein: CASSGTSNYEQFF. Supplemented by reference TRBV9 and TRBJ2-1, the full variable domain reads DSGVTQTPKHLITATGQRVTLRCSPRSGDLSVYWYQQSLDQGLQFLIQYYNGEERAKGNILERFSAQQFPDLHSELNLSSLELGDSALYFCASSGTSNYEQFFGPGTRLTVL.

CDR3 protein: CASSFPRQGRPYEQYF. Here the CDR3 DNA reads TGTGCCAGCAGCTTCCCCCGTCAGGGGAGACCCTACGAGCAGTACTTC. V is TRBV7-9 and J is TRBJ2-7; the D gene is possibly TRBD1 (6 bases). Germline V lookup: CDR1 SEHNR, CDR2 FQNEAQ (reference sequence). V lost 3 bases, J lost 2 bases, and 17 bases lay in between. The CDR3 extends over 16 amino acids.

V gene TRBV14 combines with J gene TRBJ1-5; no reliable D call. Germline-derived CDR1 and CDR2 are SGHDN and FVKESK. This CDR3 is 13 amino acids long. Trimming shortened V by 5 bases and J by 1 base, and 6 bases separated the two germline ends. CDR3 region: CASSAKSNQPQHF. The CDR3 DNA follows: TGTGCCAGCAGCGCGAAAAGCAATCAGCCCCAGCATTTT.

This clonotype has only a few counts. The rearrangement links TRBV20-1 to TRBJ2-4; tentatively, D is TRBD2 (5 bases). The J call may be faulty, since TRBJ2-7 better matches the DNA end. The CDR3 loop spans 12 amino acids. Germline CDR1 and CDR2: DFQATT and SNEGSKA (reference sequence). The CDR3 reads CSSRLAVNEQYF. The DNA for the CDR3 is TGCAGTTCCAGGCTAGCAGTCAACGAGCAGTACTTC.

J is TRBJ2-3 and V is TRBV12-3 or TRBV12-4, with TRBD1 identical over 7 bases. V trimming: 7 bases; J trimming: 0 bases; junction bases outside the gene matches: 7. The CDR3 covers 15 residues. In DNA form, the CDR3 reads TGTGCCAGCACCAACAGGGGACCTAGCACAGATACGCAGTATTTT. Translating gives CASTNRGPSTDTQYF.

The J gene is TRBJ2-1, the V gene TRBV4-1, with D unresolved. The V gene lost 4 bases and the J gene lost 10 bases, with 14 bases spanning the gap. This CDR3 comprises 13 residues. The germline gives CDR1 MGHRA, CDR2 YSYEKL. Here the CDR3 DNA reads TGCGCCAGCAGCCCGGCGACTCTCTACGAGCAGTTCTTC. This translates into CASSPATLYEQFF.

The chain employs TRBV4-1 and TRBJ1-1, with D perhaps matching TRBD1 (6 bases). The germline V gene has CDR1 MGHRA and CDR2 YSYEKL. Trimming cost V 1 base and J 0 bases, with 9 bases left between them. The CDR3 contains 15 residues. CDR3 coding DNA: TGCGCCAGCAGCCAAGCCGGACAGCTGAACACTGAAGCTTTCTTT. Translated: CASSQAGQLNTEAFF.

CDR3 residues: CSVEDNGGRTASYGYTF. As DNA, the CDR3 is TGCAGCGTTGAAGATAATGGGGGCCGGACAGCCTCCTATGGCTACACCTTC. The chain combines TRBV29-1 with TRBJ1-2; D might be TRBD1 (6 bases). Per the germline V gene, CDR1 is SQVTM and CDR2 is ANQGSEA. The V gene lost 0 bases and the J gene lost 4 bases, with 21 bases spanning the gap. The CDR3 sequence is 17 residues long.

The table lists this clonotype with a count of one. No DNA is shown, since the ends of the CDR3 on it are uncertain; the CDR3 is the one TCRdb lists. The rearrangement uses TRBV10-3 and TRBJ1-5; TRBD1, the table's D call, lacks a check against the DNA. The CDR3 extends over 16 residues, inclusive of both ends. CDR1 is ENHRY and CDR2 is SYGVKD in the germline V gene. CDR3 region: CATQVGRGTEGQPRHF.

The V gene is TRBV6-2 or TRBV6-3, the J gene TRBJ1-1; possibly TRBD1 for D (5 bases). Trimming took off 4 bases at V and 1 base at J, with 10 bases between the two ends. Per the germline V gene, CDR1 is MNHEY and CDR2 is SVGEGT. CDR3 length: 14 amino acids. DNA for the CDR3: TGTGCCAGCAGTTCTCAAGGGGAGAACACTGAAGCTTTCTTT. It translates to CASSSQGENTEAFF.

CDR3 amino acids: CASSELGDYEQYF. The CDR3 nucleotides are TGTGCCAGCAGTGAATTAGGGGACTACGAGCAGTACTTC. This sequence joins TRBV6-1 and TRBJ2-7; perhaps TRBD1 as D (5 bases). Germline V CDR1 and CDR2: MNHNS, SASEGT. V gave up 2 bases and J gave up 3 bases, with 8 bases separating them. The length of the CDR3 is 13 residues.

This chain links TRBV3-1 with TRBJ2-1; a weak D match, TRBD2 (5 bases). CDR1 is LGHDT and CDR2 is YNNKEL in the germline V gene (reference sequence). CDR3 size: 16 residues. The V gene lost 0 bases and the J gene lost 7 bases, with 16 bases spanning the gap. In DNA, the CDR3 is TGTGCCAGCAGCCAAGACCAGCCTCTCGGGGTAAATGAGCAGTTCTTC. The encoded protein is CASSQDQPLGVNEQFF.

In nucleotides, the CDR3 is TGCAGTGCCCCAGGGGACAACGAGCAGTACTTC. It codes for CSAPGDNEQYF. The chain links TRBV20-1 to TRBJ2-5; D is possibly TRBD1 (6 bases). Gene TRBJ2-7 matches the end of the DNA better, so the J call may be wrong. Per the germline V gene, CDR1 is DFQATT and CDR2 is SNEGSKA (reference sequence). The CDR3 extends over 11 amino acids.

This rearrangement joins TRBV14 to TRBJ2-1; D call uncertain. CDR1 is SGHDN and CDR2 is FVKESK in the germline V gene. The CDR3 is 14 residues long. V lost 1 base and J 7 bases, leaving 11 bases between the germline ends. Written as DNA, the CDR3 is TGTGCCAGCAGCCAAGCATCCAGTGTGAATGAGCAGTTCTTC. Residues: CASSQASSVNEQFF.